A single sample is the source of the 4 T cell receptor beta chains below, sequenced in a study of control samples from healthy donors and cancer patients. TCRdb keeps only in-frame clones here, not all; method: immunoSEQ multiplex PCR. Of roughly 69,000 clones in the sample, nearly 85% were seen once. Sequencing was carried out using blood. Every receptor here comes from a man in his 60s in good health.

This chain uses TRBV6-6 with TRBJ1-2; 9 bases are a match to TRBD1. V gave up 2 bases and J gave up 4 bases; unmatched junction bases: 8. CDR1 and CDR2 from the germline V gene are MNHNY and SVGAGI (reference sequence). The CDR3 runs 16 residues. CDR3 residues: CASSYGEGTGPYGYTF. The CDR3 DNA follows: TGTGCCAGCAGTTACGGAGAGGGGACAGGGCCCTATGGCTACACCTTC.

This sequence joins TRBV2 and TRBJ2-7; 9 bases line up with TRBD2. The CDR3 loop spans 15 amino acids. Germline V gene data show CDR1 as SNHLY and CDR2 as FYNNEI. Germline trimming cut 6 bases from V and 3 bases from J; bases unmatched to any gene: 9. The CDR3 DNA follows: TGTGCCAGCAGCCAAAGGACTAGCGCGTACTACGAGCAGTACTTC. It codes for CASSQRTSAYYEQYF.

The chain uses TRBV30 and TRBJ1-2, with 7 positions matching TRBD1. There are 15 residues in the CDR3. The germline V gene encodes CDR1 GTSNPN and CDR2 SVGIG (reference sequence). With 0 bases clipped from V and 6 bases from J, the junction kept 10 bases outside the gene matches. CDR3 residues: CAWSVFSQGGDGYTF. In nucleotides, the CDR3 is TGTGCCTGGAGTGTATTTAGTCAGGGGGGGGATGGCTACACCTTC.

The genes are TRBV4-3 and TRBJ2-2; D possibly corresponds to TRBD2 (5 bases). Germline V lookup: CDR1 LGHNA, CDR2 YSLEER. This CDR3 has 14 residues. The V end lost 3 bases, the J end lost 9 bases, and 14 bases lay between the germline ends. CDR3 sequence (DNA): TGCGCCAGCAGCCAGGGCCGGGGAGCCCGGGAGCTGTTTTTT. Protein: CASSQGRGARELFF.